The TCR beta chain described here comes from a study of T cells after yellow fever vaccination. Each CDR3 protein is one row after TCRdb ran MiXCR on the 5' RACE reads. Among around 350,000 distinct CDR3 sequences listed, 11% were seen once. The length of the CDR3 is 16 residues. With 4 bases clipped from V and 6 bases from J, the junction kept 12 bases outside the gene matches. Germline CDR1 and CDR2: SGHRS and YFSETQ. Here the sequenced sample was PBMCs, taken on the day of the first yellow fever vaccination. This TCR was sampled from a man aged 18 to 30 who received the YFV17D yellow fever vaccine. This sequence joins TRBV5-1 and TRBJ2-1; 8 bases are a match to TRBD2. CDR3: CASSPSAGGPVNEQFF. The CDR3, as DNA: TGCGCCAGCAGCCCTTCGGCGGGGGGCCCGGTCAATGAGCAGTTCTTC.